Sequencing of this T cell receptor beta chain was carried out in a study of T-cell reconstitution after alpha-beta-depleted transplantation in children. Comment on this clonotype: What it binds is not known.

V shed 6 bases and J shed 3 bases, with 20 bases lying between them. The CDR3 runs to 16 residues. Researchers prepared the TCRbeta library using unique molecular identifiers, the study reports. TCRdb fed the PCR reads into MiXCR, producing one record per CDR3 protein. The sample holds about 58,000 distinct CDR3 sequences, about 40% seen once. Study-wide results and limits: A year post-transplant, T-cell counts and diversity derived mostly from newly produced T cells. Several hundred expanded graft clones reportedly gave rise to the alpha-beta T cells present about two months after transplant. There were some patients whose high TCRbeta diversity at day 60 came from surviving recipient T cells and thymic progenitors.

Sequenced here: PBMCs, mostly from graft donor cells, sampled 360 days after TCRalphabeta/CD19-depleted stem cell transplant. The sequence came from a male patient younger than 18 who had a stem cell transplant for acute lymphoblastic leukemia, so the T cells may come from the graft donor. J is TRBJ1-1 and V is TRBV12-3 or TRBV12-4; D might be TRBD1 (5 bases). CDR3 loop: CASRDAGKGRHTEAFF. As DNA, the CDR3 is TGTGCCAGCAGGGATGCAGGAAAGGGGAGGCACACTGAAGCTTTCTTT.